This entry features one T cell receptor (beta chain) sequence. The data stem from a study of blood T cell repertoires in COVID-19. Study information: The samples span acute and convalescent COVID-19 from the United States, Italy and Spain.

Sequenced by immunoSEQ multiplex PCR; TCRdb stores in-frame clones only, minus some. The sample comprises some 140,000 clones, 79% of which are singletons, and 3.5% to 4.5% rests with the top ten. V shed 7 bases and J shed 4 bases, with 19 bases lying between them. Germline CDR1 reads MNHEY; CDR2 reads SMNVEV (reference sequence). The CDR3 loop spans 16 amino acids. What was sequenced was peripheral blood. The receptor comes from a man between 60 and 70 years old with acute or convalescent COVID-19. The gene calls are TRBV27 and TRBJ2-2; tentative D call: TRBD2 (6 bases). CDR3 coding DNA: TGTGCCAGCAAGGTCGGGCGGGACTGGGGCACCGGGGAGCTGTTTTTT. Its translation: CASKVGRDWGTGELFF.